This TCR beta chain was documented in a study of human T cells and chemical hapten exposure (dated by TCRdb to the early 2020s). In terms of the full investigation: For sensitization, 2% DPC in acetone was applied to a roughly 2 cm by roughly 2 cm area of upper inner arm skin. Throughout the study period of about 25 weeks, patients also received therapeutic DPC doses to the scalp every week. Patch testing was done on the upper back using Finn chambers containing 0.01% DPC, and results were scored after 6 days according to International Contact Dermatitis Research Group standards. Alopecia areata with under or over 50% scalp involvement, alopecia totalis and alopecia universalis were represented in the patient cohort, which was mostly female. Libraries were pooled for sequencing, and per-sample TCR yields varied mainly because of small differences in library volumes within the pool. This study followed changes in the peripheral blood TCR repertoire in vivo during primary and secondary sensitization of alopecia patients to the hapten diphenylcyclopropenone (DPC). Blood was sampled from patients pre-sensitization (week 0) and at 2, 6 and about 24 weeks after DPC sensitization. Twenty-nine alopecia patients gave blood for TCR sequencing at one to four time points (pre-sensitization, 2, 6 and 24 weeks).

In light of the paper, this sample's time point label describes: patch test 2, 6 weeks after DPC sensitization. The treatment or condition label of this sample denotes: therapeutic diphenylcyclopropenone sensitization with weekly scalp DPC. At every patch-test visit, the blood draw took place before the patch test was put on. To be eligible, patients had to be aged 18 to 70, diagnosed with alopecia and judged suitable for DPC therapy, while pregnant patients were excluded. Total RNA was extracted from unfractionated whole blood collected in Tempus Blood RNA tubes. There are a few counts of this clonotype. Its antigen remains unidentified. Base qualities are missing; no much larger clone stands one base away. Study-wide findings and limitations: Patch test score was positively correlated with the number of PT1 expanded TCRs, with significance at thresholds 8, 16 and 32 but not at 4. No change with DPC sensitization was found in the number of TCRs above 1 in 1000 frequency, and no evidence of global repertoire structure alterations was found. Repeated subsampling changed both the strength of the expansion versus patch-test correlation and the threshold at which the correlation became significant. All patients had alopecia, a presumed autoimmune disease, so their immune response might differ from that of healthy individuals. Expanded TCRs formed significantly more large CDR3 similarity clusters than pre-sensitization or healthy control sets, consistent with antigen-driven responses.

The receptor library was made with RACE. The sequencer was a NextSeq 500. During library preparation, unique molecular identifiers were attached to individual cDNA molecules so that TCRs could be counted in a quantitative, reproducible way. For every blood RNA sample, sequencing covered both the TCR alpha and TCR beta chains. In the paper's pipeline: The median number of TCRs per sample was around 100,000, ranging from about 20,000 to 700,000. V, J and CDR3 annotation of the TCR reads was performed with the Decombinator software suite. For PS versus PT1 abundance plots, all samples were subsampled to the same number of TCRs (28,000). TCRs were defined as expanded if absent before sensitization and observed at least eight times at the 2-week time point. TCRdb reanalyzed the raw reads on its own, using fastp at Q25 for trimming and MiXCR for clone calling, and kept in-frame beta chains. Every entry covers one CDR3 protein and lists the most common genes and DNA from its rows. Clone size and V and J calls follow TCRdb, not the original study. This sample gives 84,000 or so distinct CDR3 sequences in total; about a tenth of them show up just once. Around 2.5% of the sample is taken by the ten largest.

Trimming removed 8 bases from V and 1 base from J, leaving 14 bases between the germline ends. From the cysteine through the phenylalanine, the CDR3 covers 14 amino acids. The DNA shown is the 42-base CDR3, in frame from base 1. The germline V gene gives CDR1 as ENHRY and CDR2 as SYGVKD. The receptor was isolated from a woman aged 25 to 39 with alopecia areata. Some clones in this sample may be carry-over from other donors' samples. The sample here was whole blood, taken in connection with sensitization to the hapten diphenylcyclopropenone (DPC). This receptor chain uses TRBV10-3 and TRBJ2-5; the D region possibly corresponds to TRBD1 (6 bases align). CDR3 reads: CAIRLGQSQETQYF. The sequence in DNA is TGTGCCATCCGTCTCGGACAGTCCCAAGAGACCCAGTACTTC.